This is a list of T cell receptor beta chains from one sample in a study of cytomegalovirus exposure and HLA in healthy donors. Only in-frame clones appear in the TCRdb table, and some are missing; sequencing was by immunoSEQ multiplex PCR. This table holds 150,000 to 200,000 clones, roughly 68% found once. What was sequenced was PBMCs. Source of these receptors: a man aged 30 to 39 in good health and CMV-seropositive. The CDR3 runs from the conserved cysteine through the conserved F or W. The D gene is left open where the match is weak. Only some rows state a clone size, as once, few, many or a class for expanded clones.

d_gene: .
abundance: .
j_gene: TRBJ2-7
v_gene: TRBV11-2
CDR3nt: TGTGCCAGCAGCTTCGCAGGGGTCGGTTCCTACGAGCAGTACTTC
CDR3aa: CASSFAGVGSYEQYF

d_gene: TRBD1
abundance: .
j_gene: TRBJ2-3
v_gene: TRBV10-3
CDR3nt: TGTGCCATCAGGCCGGGACAGGACAATACAGATACGCAGTATTTT
CDR3aa: CAIRPGQDNTDTQYF

d_gene: TRBD2
abundance: once
j_gene: TRBJ2-7
v_gene: TRBV11-2
CDR3nt: TGTGCCAGCAGCTTAAACTTAGCGGGAGGAACCTACGAGCAGTACTTC
CDR3aa: CASSLNLAGGTYEQYF

d_gene: TRBD2
abundance: .
j_gene: TRBJ2-7
v_gene: TRBV27
CDR3nt: TGTGCCAGCAGCGCAGCGACTAGCACTTACGAGCAGTACTTC
CDR3aa: CASSAATSTYEQYF

d_gene: TRBD2
abundance: .
j_gene: TRBJ2-1
v_gene: TRBV6-5
CDR3nt: TGTGCCAGCAGTTACGGGACTAGCGGGTACAATGAGCAGTTCTTC
CDR3aa: CASSYGTSGYNEQFF

d_gene: TRBD2
abundance: .
j_gene: TRBJ2-5
v_gene: TRBV7-9
CDR3nt: TGTGCCAGCAGCTCCTCGGGGGGTGTTGAGACCCAGTACTTC
CDR3aa: CASSSSGGVETQYF

d_gene: TRBD1
abundance: .
j_gene: TRBJ2-7
v_gene: TRBV5-1
CDR3nt: TGCGCCAGCAGCTCGGGACAGGGGACTCCCTACGAGCAGTACTTC
CDR3aa: CASSSGQGTPYEQYF

d_gene: .
abundance: .
j_gene: TRBJ1-4
v_gene: TRBV2
CDR3nt: TGTGCCAGCAGTGAGGACAGTATGAGAGTCAATGAAAAACTGTTTTTT
CDR3aa: CASSEDSMRVNEKLFF

d_gene: .
abundance: .
j_gene: TRBJ1-5
v_gene: TRBV2
CDR3nt: TGTGCCAGCAGTCCGTTCGTAGGCCTAGGGGGTTATAGCAATCAGCCCCAGCATTTT
CDR3aa: CASSPFVGLGGYSNQPQHF

d_gene: .
abundance: .
j_gene: TRBJ1-5
v_gene: TRBV19
CDR3nt: TGTGCCTCTAGTCAGGGAAATCAGCCCCAGCATTTT
CDR3aa: CASSQGNQPQHF

d_gene: TRBD1
abundance: .
j_gene: TRBJ1-5
v_gene: TRBV27
CDR3nt: TGTGCCAGCAGCTTCGGACAGGGGGCGCCGGATCAGCCCCAGCATTTT
CDR3aa: CASSFGQGAPDQPQHF

d_gene: TRBD2
abundance: .
j_gene: TRBJ2-1
v_gene: TRBV6-4
CDR3nt: TGTGCCAGCAGTGAAATAGCGGGAGTCTCCTACAATGAGCAGTTCTTC
CDR3aa: CASSEIAGVSYNEQFF

d_gene: .
abundance: .
j_gene: TRBJ1-5
v_gene: TRBV7-2
CDR3nt: TGTGCCAGCACTAAAGAGCGGGGGGCCCAGCATTTT
CDR3aa: CASTKERGAQHF

d_gene: TRBD2
abundance: .
j_gene: TRBJ2-5
v_gene: TRBV7-9
CDR3nt: TGTGCCAGCAGCTTCACGGGAGGGAACCAAGAGACCCAGTACTTC
CDR3aa: CASSFTGGNQETQYF

d_gene: .
abundance: .
j_gene: TRBJ2-1
v_gene: TRBV10-2
CDR3nt: TGCGCCAGCAGGTCCTTCTTGAATGAGCAGTTCTTC
CDR3aa: CASRSFLNEQFF

d_gene: TRBD1
abundance: .
j_gene: TRBJ1-3
v_gene: TRBV9
CDR3nt: TGTGCCAGCAGCGTAGACCTAAGGACAGGCGCTGGAAACACCATATATTTT
CDR3aa: CASSVDLRTGAGNTIYF

d_gene: .
abundance: .
j_gene: TRBJ1-2
v_gene: TRBV18
CDR3nt: TGTGCCAGCTCACCACCCTCGGGTACTGGCTATGGCTACACCTTC
CDR3aa: CASSPPSGTGYGYTF

d_gene: TRBD1
abundance: .
j_gene: TRBJ2-1
v_gene: TRBV9
CDR3nt: TGTGCCAGCAGCGGAGGACAGGGCTACAATGAGCAGTTCTTC
CDR3aa: CASSGGQGYNEQFF

d_gene: .
abundance: .
j_gene: TRBJ1-1
v_gene: TRBV30
CDR3nt: TGTGCCTGGAGTGTTCGGGGGAACACTGAAGCTTTCTTT
CDR3aa: CAWSVRGNTEAFF

d_gene: .
abundance: .
j_gene: TRBJ2-7
v_gene: TRBV6-6
CDR3nt: TGTGCCAGCAGCAGTCAGTCCTTGCCCTACGAGCAGTACTTC
CDR3aa: CASSSQSLPYEQYF

d_gene: .
abundance: .
j_gene: TRBJ1-6
v_gene: TRBV30
CDR3nt: TGTGCCTGGGGGCTTGACTCCCGGGGGGATTCACCCCTCCACTTT
CDR3aa: CAWGLDSRGDSPLHF

d_gene: .
abundance: .
j_gene: TRBJ1-2
v_gene: TRBV13
CDR3nt: TGTGCCAGCAGCTTAACAGGGCTAGACTATGGCTACACCTTC
CDR3aa: CASSLTGLDYGYTF

d_gene: .
abundance: .
j_gene: TRBJ2-6
v_gene: TRBV9
CDR3nt: TGTGCCAGCAGCCTCTCAGAAGGGGGAGGGGTGGCTGGGGCCAACGTCCTGACTTTC
CDR3aa: CASSLSEGGGVAGANVLTF

d_gene: TRBD1
abundance: .
j_gene: TRBJ2-6
v_gene: TRBV11-2
CDR3nt: TGTGCCAGCAGCCCCCAATCGGACAGGCTCGGCTCTGGGGCCAACGTCCTGACTTTC
CDR3aa: CASSPQSDRLGSGANVLTF

d_gene: .
abundance: .
j_gene: TRBJ2-4
v_gene: TRBV6-1
CDR3nt: TGTGCCAGCAGTGAAGTCACGGGTAGCGAGGGAGCCAAAAACATTCAGTACTTC
CDR3aa: CASSEVTGSEGAKNIQYF

d_gene: .
abundance: few
j_gene: TRBJ1-1
v_gene: TRBV27
CDR3nt: TGTGCCAGCAGTTTATCGAGGCCGGATTTGAGCGAAGCTTTCTTT
CDR3aa: CASSLSRPDLSEAFF

d_gene: .
abundance: .
j_gene: TRBJ2-1
v_gene: TRBV10-1
CDR3nt: TGCGCCAGCAGTGTCCCCCCCGACAATGAGCAGTTCTTC
CDR3aa: CASSVPPDNEQFF

d_gene: TRBD1
abundance: .
j_gene: TRBJ2-7
v_gene: TRBV18
CDR3nt: TGTGCCAGCTCACCCGGGACAGGACCTTACGAGCAGTACTTC
CDR3aa: CASSPGTGPYEQYF

d_gene: .
abundance: few
j_gene: TRBJ1-2
v_gene: TRBV6-6
CDR3nt: TGTGCCAGCAGTTACTCGGACATTAACTATGGCTACACCTTC
CDR3aa: CASSYSDINYGYTF

d_gene: .
abundance: .
j_gene: TRBJ1-5
v_gene: TRBV10-3
CDR3nt: TGTGCCATCAGGGCAGAAAATACCCCCAATCAGCCCCAGCATTTT
CDR3aa: CAIRAENTPNQPQHF

d_gene: TRBD2
abundance: few
j_gene: TRBJ2-3
v_gene: TRBV28
CDR3nt: TGTGCCAGCAGTCCCCCGGGCGGGAGGTACGATACGCAGTATTTT
CDR3aa: CASSPPGGRYDTQYF

d_gene: TRBD2
abundance: .
j_gene: TRBJ2-5
v_gene: TRBV30
CDR3nt: TGTGCCTGGAGCCTGGGACTAGCGGTTCAAGAGACCCAGTACTTC
CDR3aa: CAWSLGLAVQETQYF

d_gene: TRBD2
abundance: .
j_gene: TRBJ2-2
v_gene: TRBV11-3
CDR3nt: TGTGCCAGCAGCCCCCGGATAGCGGGGGGTACCGGGGAGCTGTTTTTT
CDR3aa: CASSPRIAGGTGELFF

d_gene: .
abundance: .
j_gene: TRBJ2-7
v_gene: TRBV10-3
CDR3nt: TGTGCCATCAGTAGCGGCAGCTCCTACGAGCAGTACTTC
CDR3aa: CAISSGSSYEQYF

d_gene: TRBD2
abundance: few
j_gene: TRBJ2-5
v_gene: TRBV4-1
CDR3nt: TGCGCCAGCAGCCAGTGGGGGGCTAGCGGGAGTGAGACCCAGTACTTC
CDR3aa: CASSQWGASGSETQYF

d_gene: .
abundance: few
j_gene: TRBJ1-4
v_gene: TRBV5-1
CDR3nt: TGCGCCAGCAGCTTCGCAGGGGATAATGAAAAACTGTTTTTT
CDR3aa: CASSFAGDNEKLFF

d_gene: TRBD2
abundance: .
j_gene: TRBJ2-7
v_gene: TRBV5-1
CDR3nt: TGCGCCAGCAGCTCGACAGCGGGGCCTTACGAGCAGTACTTC
CDR3aa: CASSSTAGPYEQYF